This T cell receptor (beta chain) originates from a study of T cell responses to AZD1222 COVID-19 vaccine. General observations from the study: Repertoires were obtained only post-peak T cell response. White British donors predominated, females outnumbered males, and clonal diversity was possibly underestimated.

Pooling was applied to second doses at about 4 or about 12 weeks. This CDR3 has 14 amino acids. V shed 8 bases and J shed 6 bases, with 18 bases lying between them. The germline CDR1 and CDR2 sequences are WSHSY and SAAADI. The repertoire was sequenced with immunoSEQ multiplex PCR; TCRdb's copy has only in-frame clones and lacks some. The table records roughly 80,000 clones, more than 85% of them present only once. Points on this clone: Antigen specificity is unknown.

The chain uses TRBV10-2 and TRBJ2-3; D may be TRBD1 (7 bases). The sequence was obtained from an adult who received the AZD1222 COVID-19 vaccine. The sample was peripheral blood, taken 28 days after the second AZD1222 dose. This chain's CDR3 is CASEAAGTADTQYF. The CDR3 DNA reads TGCGCCAGCGAGGCGGCGGGGACAGCGGATACGCAGTATTTT.